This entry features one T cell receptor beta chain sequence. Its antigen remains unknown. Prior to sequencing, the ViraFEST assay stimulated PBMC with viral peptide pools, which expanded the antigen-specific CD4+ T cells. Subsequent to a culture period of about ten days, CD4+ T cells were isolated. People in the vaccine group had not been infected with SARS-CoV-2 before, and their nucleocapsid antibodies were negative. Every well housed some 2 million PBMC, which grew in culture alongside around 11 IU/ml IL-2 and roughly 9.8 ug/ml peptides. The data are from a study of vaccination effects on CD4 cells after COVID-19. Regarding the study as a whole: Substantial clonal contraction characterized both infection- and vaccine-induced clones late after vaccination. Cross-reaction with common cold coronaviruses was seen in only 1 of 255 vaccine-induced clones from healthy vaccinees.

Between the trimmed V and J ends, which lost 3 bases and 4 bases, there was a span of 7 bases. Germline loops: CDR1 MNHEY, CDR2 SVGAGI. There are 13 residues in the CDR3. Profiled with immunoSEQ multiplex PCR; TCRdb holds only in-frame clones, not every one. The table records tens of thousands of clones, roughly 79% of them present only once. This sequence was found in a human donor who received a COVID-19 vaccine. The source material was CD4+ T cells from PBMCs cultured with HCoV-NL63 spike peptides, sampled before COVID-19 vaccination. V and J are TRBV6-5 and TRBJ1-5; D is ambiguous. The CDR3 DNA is TGTGCCAGCAGTTATGGGCCAAATCAGCCCCAGCATTTT. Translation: CASSYGPNQPQHF.